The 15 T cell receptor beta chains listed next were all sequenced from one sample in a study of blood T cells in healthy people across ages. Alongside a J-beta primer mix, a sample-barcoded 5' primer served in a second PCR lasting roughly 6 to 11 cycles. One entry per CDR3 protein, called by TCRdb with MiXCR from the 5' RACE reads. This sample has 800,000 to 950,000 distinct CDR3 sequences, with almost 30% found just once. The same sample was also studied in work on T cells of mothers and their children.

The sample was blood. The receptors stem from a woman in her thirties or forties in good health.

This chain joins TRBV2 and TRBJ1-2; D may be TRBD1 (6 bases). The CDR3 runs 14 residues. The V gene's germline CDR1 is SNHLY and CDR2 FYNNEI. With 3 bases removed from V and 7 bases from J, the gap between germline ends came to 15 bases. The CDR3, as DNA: TGTGCCAGCAGTGAGACACAGGGATCTGGTGGCTACACCTTC. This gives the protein CASSETQGSGGYTF.

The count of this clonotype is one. The CDR3 loop is CAISESPPTSRAYEQYF. CDR3 sequence (DNA): TGTGCCATCAGTGAGTCCCCACCGACTAGCCGAGCCTACGAGCAGTACTTC. The rearrangement links TRBV10-3 to TRBJ2-7; 7 positions match TRBD2. The germline CDR1 and CDR2 sequences are ENHRY and SYGVKD. The CDR3 is 17 amino acids. V gave up 0 bases and J gave up 2 bases; unmatched junction bases: 10.

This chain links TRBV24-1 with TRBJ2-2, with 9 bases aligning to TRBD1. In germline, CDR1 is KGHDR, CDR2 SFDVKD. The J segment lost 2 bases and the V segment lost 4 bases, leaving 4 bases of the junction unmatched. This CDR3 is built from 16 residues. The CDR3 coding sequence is TGTGCCACCAGTGACCCGGGACAGGGAAACACCGGGGAGCTGTTTTTT. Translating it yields CATSDPGQGNTGELFF.

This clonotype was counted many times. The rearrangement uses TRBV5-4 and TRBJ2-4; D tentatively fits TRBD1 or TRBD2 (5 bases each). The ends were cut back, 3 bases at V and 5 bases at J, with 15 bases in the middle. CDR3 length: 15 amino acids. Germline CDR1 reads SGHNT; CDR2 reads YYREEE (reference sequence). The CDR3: CASSSPTGTENIQYF. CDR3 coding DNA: TGTGCCAGCAGCTCGCCAACCGGGACCGAAAACATTCAGTACTTC.

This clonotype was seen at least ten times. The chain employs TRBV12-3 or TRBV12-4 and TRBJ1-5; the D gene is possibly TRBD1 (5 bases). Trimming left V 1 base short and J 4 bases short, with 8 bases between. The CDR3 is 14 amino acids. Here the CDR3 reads CASSLGRENQPQHF. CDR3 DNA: TGTGCCAGCAGTTTAGGCAGGGAAAATCAGCCCCAGCATTTT.

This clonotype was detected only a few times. The CDR3 sequence: CASSSFGDTEAFF. The CDR3 bases are TGTGCCAGCAGCTCCTTCGGAGACACTGAAGCTTTCTTT. The chain employs TRBV7-2 and TRBJ1-1, with D uncertain. CDR3 size: 13 residues. Trimming stripped 4 bases from V and 3 bases from J, with 9 bases between. Germline V lookup: CDR1 SGHTA, CDR2 FQGNSA. Variable domain in full (rest from reference TRBV7-2 and TRBJ1-1): GAGVSQSPSNKVTEKGKDVELRCDPISGHTALYWYRQSLGQGLEFLIYFQGNSAPDKSGLPSDRFSAERTGGSVSTLTIQRTQQEDSAVYLCASSSFGDTEAFFGQGTRLTVV.

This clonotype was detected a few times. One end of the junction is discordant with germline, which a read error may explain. The CDR3 sequence is CTSSSTGNSNQPQHF. The DNA for the CDR3 is TGTACCAGCAGTTCGACCGGCAATAGCAATCAGCCCCAGCATTTT. The rearrangement joins TRBV25-1 to TRBJ1-5; D not certain. There are 15 residues in the CDR3. CDR1 is MGHDK, CDR2 SYGVNS, per germline.

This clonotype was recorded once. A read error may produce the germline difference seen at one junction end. Written as DNA, the CDR3 is TGCAGTGCTAGACTACAGGGCTACAATGAGCAGTGTTTC. It encodes CSARLQGYNEQCF. The V and J genes are TRBV20-1 and TRBJ2-1, with D possibly being TRBD1 (6 bases). Germline assignment: CDR1 DFQATT and CDR2 SNEGSKA (reference sequence). The CDR3 consists of 13 residues.

The CDR3 loop reads CSASKTSGKETQFF. CDR3 in DNA: TGCAGTGCTAGTAAGACTAGCGGGAAGGAGACCCAGTTCTTC. V usage is TRBV20-1 and J usage is TRBJ2-5, with TRBD2 matching over 11 bases. TRBJ2-1 matches the DNA end more closely, so the J call is doubtful. The CDR3 is 14 amino acids. Germline V lookup: CDR1 DFQATT, CDR2 SNEGSKA (reference sequence).

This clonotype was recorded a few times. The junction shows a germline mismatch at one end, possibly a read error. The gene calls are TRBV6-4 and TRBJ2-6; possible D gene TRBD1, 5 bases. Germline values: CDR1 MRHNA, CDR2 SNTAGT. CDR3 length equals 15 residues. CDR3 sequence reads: CTSSDSHSGANALTF. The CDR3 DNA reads TGTACCAGCAGTGACTCGCACTCTGGGGCCAACGCCCTGACTTTC.

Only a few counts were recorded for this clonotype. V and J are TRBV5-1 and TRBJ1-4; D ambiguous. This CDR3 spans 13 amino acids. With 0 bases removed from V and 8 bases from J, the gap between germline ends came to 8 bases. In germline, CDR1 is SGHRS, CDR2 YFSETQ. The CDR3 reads CASSLASGEKLFF. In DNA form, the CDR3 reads TGCGCCAGCAGCTTGGCATCTGGGGAAAAACTGTTTTTT.

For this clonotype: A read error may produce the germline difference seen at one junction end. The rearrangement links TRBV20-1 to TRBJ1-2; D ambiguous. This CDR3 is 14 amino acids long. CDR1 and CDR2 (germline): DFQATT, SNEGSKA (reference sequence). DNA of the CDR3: TGCAGTGCTAGATTGCTGGGATTAGGCTATGGCCACACCTTC. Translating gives CSARLLGLGYGHTF.

The DNA of the CDR3 is TGTGCCAGCAGTCCCGGGTTTGACACTGAAGCTTTCTTT. It yields the protein CASSPGFDTEAFF. The V gene is TRBV28, the J gene TRBJ1-1; no definite D call. V dropped 5 bases and J dropped 3 bases, with 10 bases sitting between them. CDR3 length equals 13 residues. CDR1 and CDR2 (germline): MDHEN, SYDVKM.

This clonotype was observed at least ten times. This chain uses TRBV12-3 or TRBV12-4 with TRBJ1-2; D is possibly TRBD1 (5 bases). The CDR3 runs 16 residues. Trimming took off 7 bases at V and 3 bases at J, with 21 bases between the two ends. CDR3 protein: CASTPTVRGKDYGYTF. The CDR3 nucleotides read TGTGCCAGCACCCCCACGGTTCGGGGCAAAGACTATGGCTACACCTTC.

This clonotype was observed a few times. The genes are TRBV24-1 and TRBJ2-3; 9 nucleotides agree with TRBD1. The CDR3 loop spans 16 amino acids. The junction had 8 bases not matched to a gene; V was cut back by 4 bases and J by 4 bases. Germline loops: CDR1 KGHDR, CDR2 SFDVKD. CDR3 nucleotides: TGTGCCACCAGTGAACCCGGGACAGGGAGGTCAGATACGCAGTATTTT. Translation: CATSEPGTGRSDTQYF.